This TCR beta chain was sequenced for a study of early T cells in non-severe SARS-CoV-2 infection. Whole-study context: Chains were unpaired, as sequencing was done on bulk RNA from unsorted whole blood. The study, taken as a whole, reports: The VDJdb matching leaned toward anti-spike CD8 responses and overlooked private and CD4 specificities.

This clonotype occurred many times. Its antigen is still unknown. The CDR3 sequence is 12 residues long. V dropped 4 bases and J dropped 2; count of bases not matched to a gene: 2. CDR1 is SQVTM, CDR2 ANQGSEA, per germline. Individual cDNA molecules received unique molecular identifiers. TCRdb re-called the 5' RACE reads with MiXCR, one entry per CDR3 protein. The table shows tens of thousands of distinct CDR3 sequences, with about 9.8% occurring only once. The chain has TRBV29-1 and TRBJ2-7; 7 bases agree with TRBD1. The sample comprised whole blood. This clonotype was obtained from an adult who was a healthcare worker with PCR-confirmed SARS-CoV-2 infection or an uninfected control (not recorded which). The CDR3, as DNA: TGCAGCGTTGCTGGGACAGCCTACGAGCAGTACTTC. Protein: CSVAGTAYEQYF.